Following are 17 T cell receptor beta chains from one sample sequenced in a study of blood T cell repertoires in COVID-19. The assay was immunoSEQ multiplex PCR, and TCRdb's table has in-frame clones only and misses some. The sample holds some 150,000 clones, 84% seen once. Sequencing was done on a sample of peripheral blood. These receptors originate from a human donor in a cohort sampled during active COVID-19.

This rearrangement joins TRBV25-1 to TRBJ1-2; tentatively, D is TRBD1 (6 bases). V gave up 6 bases and J gave up 8 bases, with 16 bases separating them. The CDR3 length is 13 residues. The germline CDR1 and CDR2 sequences are MGHDK and SYGVNS. In nucleotides, the CDR3 is TGTGCCAGCAGGGGGGGGGCGGCTGGAGGCTACACCTTC. Residues: CASRGGAAGGYTF.

In its sample, this clone was seen a few times. This chain joins TRBV7-3 and TRBJ2-7, with a tentative D call TRBD1 (6 bases). CDR1 and CDR2 (germline): SGHTA, FQGTGA. V lost 2 bases to trimming and J lost 3 bases, with 14 bases between them. There are 15 residues in the CDR3. The CDR3 loop reads CASSLLPGVIYEQYF. In DNA, the CDR3 is TGTGCCAGCAGCTTACTGCCAGGGGTCATCTACGAGCAGTACTTC. Using reference TRBV7-3 and TRBJ2-7 for the parts outside the CDR3, the full variable domain is GAGVSQTPSNKVTEKGKYVELRCDPISGHTALYWYRQSLGQGPEFLIYFQGTGAADDSGLPNDRFFAVRPEGSVSTLKIQRTERGDSAVYLCASSLLPGVIYEQYFGPGTRLTVT.

As concerns this clone: It is unclear where the CDR3 begins or ends on the DNA, so no DNA is shown, and the CDR3 is as TCRdb lists it. The V and J genes are TRBV2 and TRBJ2-4; TRBD1, the D gene given by the table, was not confirmed from the DNA. Germline V gives CDR1 SNHLY, CDR2 FYNNEI. Ends included, the CDR3 has 16 residues. The CDR3 spells CASSVGTGSNREGTRF.

This chain uses TRBV5-4 with TRBJ2-1; 8 bases map to TRBD2. Germline loops: CDR1 SGHNT, CDR2 YYREEE (reference sequence). The CDR3 totals 15 residues. J gave up 10 bases and V 3 bases, and 12 bases lay outside the gene matches. Here the CDR3 reads CASSYFGSGVSEQFF. The CDR3 nucleotides are TGTGCCAGCAGCTACTTCGGTAGCGGGGTATCGGAGCAGTTCTTC.

The chain has TRBV13 and TRBJ2-7; 7 bases line up with TRBD2. CDR3 length equals 16 residues. V was pared by 5 bases and J by 0 bases, with 10 bases of the junction left unmatched. CDR1 PRHDT and CDR2 FYEKMQ come from the germline V gene (reference sequence). CDR3 DNA: TGTGCCAGCAGCCCCGGGAGGACCCATGGCTCCTACGAGCAGTACTTC. Translating gives CASSPGRTHGSYEQYF.

This clone was observed once. The chain carries TRBV6-5 and TRBJ2-3; D is unresolved. The V end lost 0 bases, the J end lost 6 bases, and 7 bases lay between the germline ends. CDR1 and CDR2 from the germline V gene are MNHEY and SVGAGI. The CDR3 has 13 amino acids. The CDR3 nucleotides read TGTGCCAGCAGTTACTCGGCTAGGGATACGCAGTATTTT. As protein: CASSYSARDTQYF.

This clone was observed a handful of times. This chain joins TRBV18 and TRBJ2-1, with D maybe TRBD1 (6 bases). Trimming cost V 2 bases and J 2 bases, with 13 bases left between them. Germline V lookup: CDR1 KGHSH, CDR2 LQKENI. The CDR3 length is 16 residues. CDR3 amino acids: CASSPWGGTTYNEQFF. Written as DNA, the CDR3 is TGTGCCAGCTCACCATGGGGTGGGACAACCTACAATGAGCAGTTCTTC. Looking up the rest from reference TRBV18 and TRBJ2-1 gives the full variable domain: NAGVMQNPRHLVRRRGQEARLRCSPMKGHSHVYWYRQLPEEGLKFMVYLQKENIIDESGMPKERFSAEFPKEGPSILRIQQVVRGDSAAYFCASSPWGGTTYNEQFFGPGTRLTVL.

Only one count was recorded for this clone. One junction end disagrees with the germline gene, perhaps due to a read error. The V gene is TRBV29-1, the J gene TRBJ1-1; D not resolved. This CDR3 comprises 8 residues. Germline values: CDR1 SQVTM, CDR2 ANQGSEA. CDR3 DNA: TGCAGCGCTGCGGGCTCGAACTTT. Its protein product is CSAAGSNF.

The chain uses TRBV28 and TRBJ1-1; D is unresolved. Germline V lookup: CDR1 MDHEN, CDR2 SYDVKM. Trimming shortened V by 2 bases and J by 5 bases, and 30 bases separated the two germline ends. This CDR3 region has 20 residues. The CDR3 DNA is TGTGCCAGCAGTTTAATTGGTATGGACTATGATTTATCCTTTCTGACTGAAGCTTTCTTT. Amino acid sequence: CASSLIGMDYDLSFLTEAFF.

Only one count was recorded for this clone. CDR3 residues: CAWSVLSAPYEQYF. The CDR3 DNA reads as TGTGCCTGGAGTGTACTATCAGCCCCCTACGAGCAGTACTTC. The chain is built from TRBV30 and TRBJ2-7; D uncertain. The CDR3 length is 14 residues. V shed 0 bases and J shed 2 bases, with 11 bases lying between them. The germline gives CDR1 GTSNPN, CDR2 SVGIG (reference sequence).

This chain connects TRBV4-1 to TRBJ2-7; 9 nucleotides agree with TRBD1. This CDR3 contains 15 residues. J gave up 6 bases and V 4 bases, and 10 bases lay outside the gene matches. Germline V gene lookup returns CDR1 MGHRA and CDR2 YSYEKL. CDR3 nucleotide sequence: TGCGCCAGCAGCCTTCGTGGACAGGGGAGTTCCGAGCAGTACGTC. Its protein is CASSLRGQGSSEQYV.

The rearrangement joins TRBV28 to TRBJ2-5, with 9 bases matching TRBD2. The CDR3 contains 14 residues. Germline-derived CDR1 and CDR2 are MDHEN and SYDVKM. V shed 6 bases and J 5 bases; nucleotides not matched to a gene: 7. CDR3 in amino acids: CASRSSGGGETQYF. The DNA for the CDR3 is TGTGCCAGCAGAAGTAGCGGGGGTGGTGAGACCCAGTACTTC.

V is TRBV7-6 and J is TRBJ2-1; 8 positions agree with TRBD2. The CDR3 sequence is 15 residues long. J gave up 4 bases and V 3 bases, and 5 bases lay outside the gene matches. CDR1 SGHVS and CDR2 FNYEAQ come from the germline V gene. The CDR3 region is CASSLTSVSYNEQFF. The CDR3 DNA sequence: TGTGCCAGCAGCTTGACTAGCGTTTCGTACAATGAGCAGTTCTTC.

The CDR3 loop is CASSAPGTGIYGYTF. The CDR3 DNA reads as TGCGCCAGCAGCGCACCCGGGACAGGGATCTATGGCTACACCTTC. The gene calls are TRBV4-1 and TRBJ1-2, with TRBD1 matching over 9 bases. V lost 5 bases and J lost 4; bases outside the gene matches: 8. The CDR3 covers 15 residues. Germline CDR1 and CDR2: MGHRA and YSYEKL.

The chain carries TRBV10-3 and TRBJ2-7; 7 positions agree with TRBD2. The CDR3 spans 16 residues. V shed 10 bases and J 2 bases; nucleotides not matched to a gene: 17. Germline-derived CDR1 and CDR2 are ENHRY and SYGVKD. The CDR3 region has the DNA TGTGCCACAGCCACCCATACCCCCGGGACTACCTACGAGCAGTACTTC. Its translation: CATATHTPGTTYEQYF.

The rearrangement links TRBV21-1 to TRBJ1-1; TRBD1 is taken as the D call from the table, unchecked against the DNA. TRBV21-1 is listed as a pseudogene. The length of the CDR3 is 15 residues. The CDR3 region is CASSKARGWRTEAFF. CDR3 bases: TGTGCCAGCAGCAAAGCCAGGGGGTGGCGAACTGAAGCTTTCTTT.

This chain joins TRBV2 and TRBJ1-4; D ambiguous. Looked up from germline, CDR1 is SNHLY and CDR2 is FYNNEI. This CDR3 comprises 12 residues. V was pared by 3 bases and J by 8 bases, with 7 bases between. DNA for the CDR3: TGTGCCAGCAGTGAGGGCTACGAAAAACTGTTTTTT. As protein: CASSEGYEKLFF.